This T cell receptor (beta chain) came from a study of blood T cell repertoires in COVID-19. Study as a whole: Acute and convalescent COVID-19 specimens originated in the United States, Italy and Spain. T cells, B-cell-depleted T cells, or PBMCs supplied cDNA or gDNA.

Per the original methods: Estimation of nucleated cell counts was performed using reference gene primer amplification. Clones were read by immunoSEQ multiplex PCR, and TCRdb kept only the in-frame ones, dropping some. V and J calls and clone size are as listed in that table; D and trimming were resolved from the DNA. The sample records tens of thousands of clones, about 86% being singletons. This clone was detected only a few times. The material sequenced was peripheral blood. The TCR sequence derives from a woman at least 80 years old with acute or convalescent COVID-19.

CDR3 protein: CASSEWWDSGSPLHF. In nucleotides, the CDR3 is TGTGCCAGCAGTGAATGGTGGGACAGCGGATCACCCCTCCACTTT. The chain is built from TRBV2 and TRBJ1-6; TRBD1 aligns across 7 bases. The germline gives CDR1 SNHLY, CDR2 FYNNEI. The CDR3 covers 15 residues. J gave up 10 bases and V 2 bases, and 8 bases lay outside the gene matches.